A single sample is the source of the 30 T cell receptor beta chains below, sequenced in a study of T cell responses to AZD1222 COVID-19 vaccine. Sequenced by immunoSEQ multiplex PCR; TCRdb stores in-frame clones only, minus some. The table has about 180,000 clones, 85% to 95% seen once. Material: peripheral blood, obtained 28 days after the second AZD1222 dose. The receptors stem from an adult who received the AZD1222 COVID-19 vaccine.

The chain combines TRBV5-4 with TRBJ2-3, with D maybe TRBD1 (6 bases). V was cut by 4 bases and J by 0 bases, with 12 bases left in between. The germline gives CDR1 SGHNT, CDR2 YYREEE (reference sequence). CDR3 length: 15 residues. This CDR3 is CASSLTGFSTDTQYF. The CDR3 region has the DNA TGTGCCAGCAGCCTGACAGGTTTCAGCACAGATACGCAGTATTTT.

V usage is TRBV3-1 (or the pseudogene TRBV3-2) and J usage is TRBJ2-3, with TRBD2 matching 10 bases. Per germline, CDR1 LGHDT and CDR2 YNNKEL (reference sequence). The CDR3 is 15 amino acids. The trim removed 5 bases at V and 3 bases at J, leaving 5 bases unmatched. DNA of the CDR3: TGTGCCAGCAGCTACCCGGGACTAGCGACAGATACGCAGTATTTT. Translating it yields CASSYPGLATDTQYF.

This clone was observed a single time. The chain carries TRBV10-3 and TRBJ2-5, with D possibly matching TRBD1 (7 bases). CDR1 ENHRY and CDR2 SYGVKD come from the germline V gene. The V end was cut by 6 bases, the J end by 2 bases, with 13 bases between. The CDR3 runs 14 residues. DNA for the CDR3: TGTGCCATCAGGGCGGGGACAGAGCAAGAGACCCAGTACTTC. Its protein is CAIRAGTEQETQYF.

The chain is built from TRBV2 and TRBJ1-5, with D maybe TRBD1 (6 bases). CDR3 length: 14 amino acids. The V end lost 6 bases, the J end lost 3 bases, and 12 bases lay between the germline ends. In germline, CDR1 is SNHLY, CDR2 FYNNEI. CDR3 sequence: CASRTTGSNQPQHF. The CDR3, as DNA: TGTGCCAGCAGGACGACAGGCTCCAATCAGCCCCAGCATTTT.

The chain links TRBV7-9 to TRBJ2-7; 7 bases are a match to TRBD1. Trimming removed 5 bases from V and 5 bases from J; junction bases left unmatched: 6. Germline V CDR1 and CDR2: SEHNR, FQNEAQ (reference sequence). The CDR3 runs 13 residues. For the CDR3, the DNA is TGTGCCAGCAGCCTTAACAGGGGCAACGAGCAGTACTTC. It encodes CASSLNRGNEQYF.

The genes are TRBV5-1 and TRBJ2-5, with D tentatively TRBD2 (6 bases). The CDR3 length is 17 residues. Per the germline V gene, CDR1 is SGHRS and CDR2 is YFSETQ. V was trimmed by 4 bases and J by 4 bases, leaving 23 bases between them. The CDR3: CASSPGGGGVAGETQYF. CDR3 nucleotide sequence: TGCGCCAGCAGCCCGGGTGGAGGCGGGGTGGCCGGAGAGACCCAGTACTTC.

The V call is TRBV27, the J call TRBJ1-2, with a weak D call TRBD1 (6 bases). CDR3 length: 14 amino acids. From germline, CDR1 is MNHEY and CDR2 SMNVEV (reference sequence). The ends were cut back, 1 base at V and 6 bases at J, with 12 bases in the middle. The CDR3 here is CASSLYPGDHGYTF. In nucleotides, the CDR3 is TGTGCCAGCAGTTTATATCCAGGGGACCATGGCTACACCTTC.

DNA for the CDR3: TGTGCCAGCAGCTTTTTGGGGGGGCTTTACGAGCAGTACTTC. It encodes CASSFLGGLYEQYF. The V and J genes are TRBV7-8 and TRBJ2-7; weak D call: TRBD2 (7 bases). Germline V gives CDR1 SGHVS, CDR2 FQNEAQ. V was trimmed by 3 bases and J by 4 bases, leaving 13 bases between them. This CDR3 comprises 14 residues.

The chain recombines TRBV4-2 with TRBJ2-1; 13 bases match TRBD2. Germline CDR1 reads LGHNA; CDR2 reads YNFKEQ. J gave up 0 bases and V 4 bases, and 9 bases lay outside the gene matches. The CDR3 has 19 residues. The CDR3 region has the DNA TGTGCCAGCAGCCCTCGACTAGCGGGAGGTCCGAGCTCCTACAATGAGCAGTTCTTC. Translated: CASSPRLAGGPSSYNEQFF.

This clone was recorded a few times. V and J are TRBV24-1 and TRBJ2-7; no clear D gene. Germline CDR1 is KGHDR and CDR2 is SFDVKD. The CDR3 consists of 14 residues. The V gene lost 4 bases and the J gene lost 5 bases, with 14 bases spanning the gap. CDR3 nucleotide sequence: TGTGCCACCAGTGACCCCCCTCCTAAAGACGAGCAGTACTTC. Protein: CATSDPPPKDEQYF.

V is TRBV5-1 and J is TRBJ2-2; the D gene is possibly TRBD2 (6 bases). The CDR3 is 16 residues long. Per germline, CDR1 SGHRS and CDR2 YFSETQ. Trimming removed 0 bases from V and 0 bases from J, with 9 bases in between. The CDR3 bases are TGCGCCAGCAGCTTGGGGGGCGGGACGAACACCGGGGAGCTGTTTTTT. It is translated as CASSLGGGTNTGELFF.

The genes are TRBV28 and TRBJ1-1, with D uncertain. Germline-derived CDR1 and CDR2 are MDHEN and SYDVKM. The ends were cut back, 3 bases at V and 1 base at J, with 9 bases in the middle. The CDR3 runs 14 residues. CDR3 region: CASSLRATNTEAFF. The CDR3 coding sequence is TGTGCCAGCAGTTTGAGGGCCACGAACACTGAAGCTTTCTTT.

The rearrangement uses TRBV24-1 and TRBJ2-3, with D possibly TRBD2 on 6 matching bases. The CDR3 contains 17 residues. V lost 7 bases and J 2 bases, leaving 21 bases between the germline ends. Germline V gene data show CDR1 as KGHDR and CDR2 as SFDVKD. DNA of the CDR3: TGTGCCACCAGGGAGATGGAAGCCGGGACTGACACAGATACGCAGTATTTT. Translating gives CATREMEAGTDTDTQYF.

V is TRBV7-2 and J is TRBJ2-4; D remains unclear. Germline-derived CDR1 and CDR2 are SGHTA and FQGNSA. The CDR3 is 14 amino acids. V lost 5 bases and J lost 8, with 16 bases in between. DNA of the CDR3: TGTGCCAGCAGCCTGGACGGACCTTTGGACATTCAGTACTTC. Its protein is CASSLDGPLDIQYF.

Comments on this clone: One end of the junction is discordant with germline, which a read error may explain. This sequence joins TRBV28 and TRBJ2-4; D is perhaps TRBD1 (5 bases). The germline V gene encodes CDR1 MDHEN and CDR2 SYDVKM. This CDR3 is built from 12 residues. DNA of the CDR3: TGTGCCAGCAGCCACGACAGCGACTCGCCAGGCTTC. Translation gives CASSHDSDSPGF.

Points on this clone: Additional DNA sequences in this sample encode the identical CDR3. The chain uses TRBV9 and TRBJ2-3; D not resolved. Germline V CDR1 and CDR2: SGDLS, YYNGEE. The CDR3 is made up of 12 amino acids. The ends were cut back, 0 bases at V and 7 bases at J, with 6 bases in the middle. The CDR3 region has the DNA TGTGCCAGCAGCGTAGGGTCGAATACGCAGTATTTT. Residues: CASSVGSNTQYF. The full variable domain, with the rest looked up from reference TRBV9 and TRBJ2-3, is DSGVTQTPKHLITATGQRVTLRCSPRSGDLSVYWYQQSLDQGLQFLIQYYNGEERAKGNILERFSAQQFPDLHSELNLSSLELGDSALYFCASSVGSNTQYFGPGTRLTVL.

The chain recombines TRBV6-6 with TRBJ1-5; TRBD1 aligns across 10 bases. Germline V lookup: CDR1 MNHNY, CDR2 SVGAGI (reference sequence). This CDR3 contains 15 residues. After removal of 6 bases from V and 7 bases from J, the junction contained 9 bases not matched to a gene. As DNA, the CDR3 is TGTGCCAGCAGCCCGGGACAGGGGATGGTACAGCCCCAGCATTTT. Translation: CASSPGQGMVQPQHF.

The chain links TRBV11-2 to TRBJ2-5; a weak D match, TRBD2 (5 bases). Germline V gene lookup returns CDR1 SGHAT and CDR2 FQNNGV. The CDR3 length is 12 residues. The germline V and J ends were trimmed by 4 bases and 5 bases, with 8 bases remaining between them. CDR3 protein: CASSSSRETQYF. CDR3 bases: TGTGCCAGCAGCTCTAGCAGGGAGACCCAGTACTTC.

The CDR3 loop reads CATSDSKGSEKLFF. The CDR3, as DNA: TGTGCCACCAGTGATTCCAAGGGAAGTGAAAAACTGTTTTTT. The rearrangement uses TRBV24-1 and TRBJ1-4; no definite D call. CDR3 length equals 14 residues. The V gene lost 2 bases and the J gene lost 7 bases, with 10 bases spanning the gap. Looked up from germline, CDR1 is KGHDR and CDR2 is SFDVKD.

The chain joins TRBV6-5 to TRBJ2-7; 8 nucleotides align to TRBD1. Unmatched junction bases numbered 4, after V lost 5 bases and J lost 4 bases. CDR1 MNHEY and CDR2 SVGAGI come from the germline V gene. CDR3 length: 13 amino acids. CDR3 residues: CASSQTGGYEQYF. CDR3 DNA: TGTGCCAGCAGTCAAACAGGGGGATACGAGCAGTACTTC.

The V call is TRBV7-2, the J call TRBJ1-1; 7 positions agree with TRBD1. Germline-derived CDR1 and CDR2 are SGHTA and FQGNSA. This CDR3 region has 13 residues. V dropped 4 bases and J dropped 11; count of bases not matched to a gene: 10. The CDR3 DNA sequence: TGTGCCAGCAGCTACACTGTGGGGACAGAGGCTTTCTTT. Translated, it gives CASSYTVGTEAFF.

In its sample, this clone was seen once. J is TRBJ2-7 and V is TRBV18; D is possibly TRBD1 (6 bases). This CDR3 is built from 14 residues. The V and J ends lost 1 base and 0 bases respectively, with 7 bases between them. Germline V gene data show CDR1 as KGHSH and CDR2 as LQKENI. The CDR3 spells CASSPRDNSYEQYF. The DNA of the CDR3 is TGTGCCAGCTCACCACGGGACAACTCCTACGAGCAGTACTTC.

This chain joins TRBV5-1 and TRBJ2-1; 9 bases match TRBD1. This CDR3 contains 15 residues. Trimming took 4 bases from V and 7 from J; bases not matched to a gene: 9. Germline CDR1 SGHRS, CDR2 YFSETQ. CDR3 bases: TGCGCCAGCAGCCCGGGACAGGGTATTCGGAATGAGCAGTTCTTC. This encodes CASSPGQGIRNEQFF.

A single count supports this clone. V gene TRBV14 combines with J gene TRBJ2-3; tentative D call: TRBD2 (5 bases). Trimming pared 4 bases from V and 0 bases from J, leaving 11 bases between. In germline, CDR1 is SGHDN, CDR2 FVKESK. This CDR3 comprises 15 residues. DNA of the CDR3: TGTGCCAGCAGCCCCAGACTATCTAGCACAGATACGCAGTATTTT. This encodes CASSPRLSSTDTQYF.

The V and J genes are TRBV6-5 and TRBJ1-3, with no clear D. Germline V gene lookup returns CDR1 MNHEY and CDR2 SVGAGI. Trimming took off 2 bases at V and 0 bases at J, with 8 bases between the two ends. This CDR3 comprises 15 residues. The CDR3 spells CASSYDPLSGNTIYF. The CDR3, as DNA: TGTGCCAGCAGTTACGACCCTCTCTCTGGAAACACCATATATTTT.

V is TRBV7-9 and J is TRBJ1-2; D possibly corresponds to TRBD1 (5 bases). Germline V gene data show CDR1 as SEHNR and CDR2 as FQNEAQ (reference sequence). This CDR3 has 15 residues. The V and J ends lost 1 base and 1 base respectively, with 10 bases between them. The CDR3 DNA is TGTGCCAGCAGCTTAGAGGAGGGGTTTAACTATGGCTACACCTTC. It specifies CASSLEEGFNYGYTF.

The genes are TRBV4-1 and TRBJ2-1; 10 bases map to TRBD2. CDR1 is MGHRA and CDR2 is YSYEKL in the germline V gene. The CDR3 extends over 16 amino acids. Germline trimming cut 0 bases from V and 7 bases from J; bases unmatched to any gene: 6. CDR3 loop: CASSQERSGRLNEQFF. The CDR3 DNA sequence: TGCGCCAGCAGCCAAGAGCGTAGCGGGAGGCTAAATGAGCAGTTCTTC.

The CDR3 here is CAWTFRGTDTQYF. The CDR3 DNA follows: TGTGCCTGGACCTTTCGAGGCACAGATACGCAGTATTTT. The chain has TRBV30 and TRBJ2-3; D gene unclear. Trimming removed 4 bases at V and 1 base at J, with 9 bases between. Germline lookup yields CDR1 GTSNPN and CDR2 SVGIG (reference sequence). This CDR3 has 13 amino acids.

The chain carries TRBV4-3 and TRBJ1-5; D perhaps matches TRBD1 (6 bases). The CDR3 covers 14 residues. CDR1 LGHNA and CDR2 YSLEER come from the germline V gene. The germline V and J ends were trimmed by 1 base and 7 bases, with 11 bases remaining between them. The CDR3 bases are TGCGCCAGCAGCCAAGTGAGGGGGGTCCAGCCCCAGCATTTT. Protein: CASSQVRGVQPQHF.

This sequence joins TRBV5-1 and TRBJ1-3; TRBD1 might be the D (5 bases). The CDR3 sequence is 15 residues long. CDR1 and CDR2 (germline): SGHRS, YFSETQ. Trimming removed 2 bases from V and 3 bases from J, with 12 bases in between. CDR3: CASSFTGDGGNTIYF. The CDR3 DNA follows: TGCGCCAGCAGCTTTACGGGGGACGGTGGAAACACCATATATTTT.